The sequence of this T cell receptor beta chain was determined in a study of identical twins. Study-level points and caveats: Diverse VJ usage suggested most zero-insertion clonotypes were not invariant T cells.

This clonotype has a count of ten or more. The antigen remains undetermined. MiXCR, applied by TCRdb to the 5' RACE reads, yields one record per CDR3 protein. The sample holds 210,000 or so distinct CDR3 sequences, about 7.5% seen once. All donors comprised healthy Caucasians. Trimming shortened V by 0 bases and J by 1 base, and 8 bases separated the two germline ends. Germline V lookup: CDR1 LGHNA, CDR2 YNFKEQ. CDR3 length: 15 residues. The data also belong to a second study, concerning yellow fever vaccine responses in identical twins.

V gene TRBV4-2 combines with J gene TRBJ2-3; D remains ambiguous. The clonotype was recovered from a woman between 18 and 29 years old in good health. Material for sequencing was memory (CD45RO+) T cells sorted from blood. For the CDR3, the DNA is TGTGCCAGCAGCCAAGAGCCCCGGGGCACAGATACGCAGTATTTT. Translation gives CASSQEPRGTDTQYF.